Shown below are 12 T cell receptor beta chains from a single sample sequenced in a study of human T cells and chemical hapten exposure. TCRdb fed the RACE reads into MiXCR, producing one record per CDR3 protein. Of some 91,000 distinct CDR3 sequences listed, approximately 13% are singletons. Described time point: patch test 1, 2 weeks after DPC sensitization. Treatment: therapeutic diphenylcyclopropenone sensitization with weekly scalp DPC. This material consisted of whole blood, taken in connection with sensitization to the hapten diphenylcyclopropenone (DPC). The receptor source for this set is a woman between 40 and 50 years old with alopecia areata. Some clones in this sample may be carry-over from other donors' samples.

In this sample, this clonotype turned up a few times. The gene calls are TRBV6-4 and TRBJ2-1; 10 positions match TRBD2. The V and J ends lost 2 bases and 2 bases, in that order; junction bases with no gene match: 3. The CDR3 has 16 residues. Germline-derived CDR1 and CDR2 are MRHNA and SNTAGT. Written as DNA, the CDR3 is TGTGCCAGCAGTGACCAGGGACTAGCGACCTACAATGAGCAGTTCTTC. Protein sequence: CASSDQGLATYNEQFF.

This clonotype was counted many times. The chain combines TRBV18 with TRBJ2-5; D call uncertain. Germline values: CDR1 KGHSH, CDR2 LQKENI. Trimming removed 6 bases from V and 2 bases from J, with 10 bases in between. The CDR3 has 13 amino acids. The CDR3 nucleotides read TGTGCCAGCTCCAGGACGGTGCAAGAGACCCAGTACTTC. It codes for CASSRTVQETQYF.

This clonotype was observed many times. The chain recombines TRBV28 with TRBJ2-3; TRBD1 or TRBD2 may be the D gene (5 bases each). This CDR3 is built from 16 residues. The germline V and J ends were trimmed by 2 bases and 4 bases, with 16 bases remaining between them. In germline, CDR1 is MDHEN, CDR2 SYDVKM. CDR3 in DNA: TGTGCCAGCAGTTTACAGGGCCAAGGGGAGTCAGATACGCAGTATTTT. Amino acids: CASSLQGQGESDTQYF.

For the CDR3, the DNA is TGTGCCAGCAGTTTAAATGGCGGGAGGGCCGGGGATGAGCAGTTCTTC. The encoded protein is CASSLNGGRAGDEQFF. This rearrangement joins TRBV12-3 or TRBV12-4 to TRBJ2-1; 9 bases agree with TRBD2. CDR3 length: 16 amino acids. The J segment lost 8 bases and the V segment lost 2 bases, leaving 10 bases of the junction unmatched.

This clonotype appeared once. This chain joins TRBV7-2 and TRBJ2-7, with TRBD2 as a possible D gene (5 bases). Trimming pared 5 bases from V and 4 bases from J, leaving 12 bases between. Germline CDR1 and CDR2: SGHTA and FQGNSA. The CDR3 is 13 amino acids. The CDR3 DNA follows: TGTGCCAGCAGCCCGAGCGGACTGTACGAGCAGTACTTC. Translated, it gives CASSPSGLYEQYF.

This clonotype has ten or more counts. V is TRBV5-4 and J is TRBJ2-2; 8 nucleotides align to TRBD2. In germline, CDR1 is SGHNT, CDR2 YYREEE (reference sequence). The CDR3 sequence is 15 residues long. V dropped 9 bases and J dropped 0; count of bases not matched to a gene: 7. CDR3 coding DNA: TGTGCCACCGGACCGGGAGGGACGAACACCGGGGAGCTGTTTTTT. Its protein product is CATGPGGTNTGELFF.

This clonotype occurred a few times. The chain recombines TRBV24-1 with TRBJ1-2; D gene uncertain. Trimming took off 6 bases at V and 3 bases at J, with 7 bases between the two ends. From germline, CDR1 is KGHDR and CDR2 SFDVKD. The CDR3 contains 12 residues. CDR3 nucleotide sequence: TGTGCCACCAGTAATAGCGACTATGGCTACACCTTC. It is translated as CATSNSDYGYTF.

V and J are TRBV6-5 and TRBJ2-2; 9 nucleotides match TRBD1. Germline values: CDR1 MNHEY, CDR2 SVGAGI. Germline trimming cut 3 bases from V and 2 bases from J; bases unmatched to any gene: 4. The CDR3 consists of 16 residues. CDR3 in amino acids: CASSYWTGVNTGELFF. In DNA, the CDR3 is TGTGCCAGCAGTTATTGGACAGGGGTCAACACCGGGGAGCTGTTTTTT.

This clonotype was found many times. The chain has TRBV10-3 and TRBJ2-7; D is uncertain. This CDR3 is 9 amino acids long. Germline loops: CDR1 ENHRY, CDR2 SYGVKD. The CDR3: CSAGYEQYF. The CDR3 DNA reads TGTTCCGCCGGGTACGAGCAGTACTTC.

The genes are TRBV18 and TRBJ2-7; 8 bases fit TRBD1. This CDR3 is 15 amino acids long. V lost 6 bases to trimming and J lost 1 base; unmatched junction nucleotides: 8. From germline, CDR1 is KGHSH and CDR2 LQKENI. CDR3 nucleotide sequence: TGTGCCAGCTCTCAGGACAGGGTAGGTTCCTACGAGCAGTACTTC. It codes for CASSQDRVGSYEQYF.

The CDR3 here is CSVVWQMGTDTQYF. CDR3 nucleotide sequence: TGCAGCGTTGTTTGGCAGATGGGTACAGATACGCAGTATTTT. V is TRBV29-1 and J is TRBJ2-3; D call uncertain. V lost 4 bases and J lost 3, with 14 bases in between. The germline V gene encodes CDR1 SQVTM and CDR2 ANQGSEA. The CDR3 is made up of 14 amino acids.

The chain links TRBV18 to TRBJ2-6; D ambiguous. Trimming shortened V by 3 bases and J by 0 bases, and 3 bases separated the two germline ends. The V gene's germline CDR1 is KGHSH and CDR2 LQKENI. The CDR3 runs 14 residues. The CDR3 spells CASSPPSGANVLTF. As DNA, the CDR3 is TGTGCCAGCTCACCTCCCTCTGGGGCCAACGTCCTGACTTTC.